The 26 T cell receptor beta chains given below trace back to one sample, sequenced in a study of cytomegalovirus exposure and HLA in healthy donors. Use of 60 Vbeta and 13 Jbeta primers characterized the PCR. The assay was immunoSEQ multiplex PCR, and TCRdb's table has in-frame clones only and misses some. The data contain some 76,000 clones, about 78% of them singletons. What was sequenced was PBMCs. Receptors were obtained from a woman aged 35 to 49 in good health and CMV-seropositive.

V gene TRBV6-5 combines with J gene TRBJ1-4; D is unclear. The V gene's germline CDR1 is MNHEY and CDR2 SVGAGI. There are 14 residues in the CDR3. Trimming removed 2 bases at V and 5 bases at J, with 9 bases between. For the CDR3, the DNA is TGTGCCAGCAGTTACGAGGAAAGAAATGAAAAACTGTTTTTT. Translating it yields CASSYEERNEKLFF.

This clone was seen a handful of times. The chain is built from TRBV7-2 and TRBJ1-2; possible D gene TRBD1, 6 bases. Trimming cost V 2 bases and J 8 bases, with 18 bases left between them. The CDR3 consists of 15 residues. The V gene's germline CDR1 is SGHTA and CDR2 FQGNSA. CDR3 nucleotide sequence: TGTGCCAGCAGCTTATTGGGGGCTATTAACTCCGGCTACACCTTC. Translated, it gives CASSLLGAINSGYTF.

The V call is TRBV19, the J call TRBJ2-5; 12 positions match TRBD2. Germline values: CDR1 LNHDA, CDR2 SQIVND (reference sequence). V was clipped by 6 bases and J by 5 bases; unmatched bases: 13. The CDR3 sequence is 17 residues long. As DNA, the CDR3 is TGTGCCAGTAGCCCCACCCCGACTAGCGGGGGCTGGGAGACCCAGTACTTC. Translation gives CASSPTPTSGGWETQYF.

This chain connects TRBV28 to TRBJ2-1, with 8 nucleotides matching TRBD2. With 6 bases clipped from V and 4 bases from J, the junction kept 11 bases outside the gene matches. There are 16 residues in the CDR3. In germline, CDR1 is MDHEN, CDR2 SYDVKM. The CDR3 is CASSSYGAGAYNEQFF. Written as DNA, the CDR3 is TGTGCCAGCAGCTCCTACGGAGCGGGGGCTTACAATGAGCAGTTCTTC.

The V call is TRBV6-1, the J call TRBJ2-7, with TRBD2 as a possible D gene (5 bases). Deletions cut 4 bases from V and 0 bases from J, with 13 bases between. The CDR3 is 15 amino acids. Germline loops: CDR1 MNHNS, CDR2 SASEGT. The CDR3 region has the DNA TGTGCCAGCAGTGGTCGGGGTGGCAGCTCCTACGAGCAGTACTTC. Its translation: CASSGRGGSSYEQYF.

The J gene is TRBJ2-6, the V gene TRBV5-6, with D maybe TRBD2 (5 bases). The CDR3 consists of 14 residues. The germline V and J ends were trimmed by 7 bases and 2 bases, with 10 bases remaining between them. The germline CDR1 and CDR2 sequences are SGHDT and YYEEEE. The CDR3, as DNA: TGTGCCAGCGAGGGCGGTACTGGGGCCAACGTCCTGACTTTC. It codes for CASEGGTGANVLTF. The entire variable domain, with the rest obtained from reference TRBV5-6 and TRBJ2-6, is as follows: DAGVTQSPTHLIKTRGQQVTLRCSPKSGHDTVSWYQQALGQGPQFIFQYYEEEERQRGNFPDRFSGHQFPNYSSELNVNALLLGDSALYLCASEGGTGANVLTFGAGSRLTVL.

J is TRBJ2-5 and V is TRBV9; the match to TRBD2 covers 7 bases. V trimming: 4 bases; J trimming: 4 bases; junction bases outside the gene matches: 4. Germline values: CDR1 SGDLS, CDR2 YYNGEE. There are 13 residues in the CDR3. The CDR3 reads CASSPPGGETQYF. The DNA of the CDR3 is TGTGCCAGCAGCCCTCCGGGGGGAGAGACCCAGTACTTC.

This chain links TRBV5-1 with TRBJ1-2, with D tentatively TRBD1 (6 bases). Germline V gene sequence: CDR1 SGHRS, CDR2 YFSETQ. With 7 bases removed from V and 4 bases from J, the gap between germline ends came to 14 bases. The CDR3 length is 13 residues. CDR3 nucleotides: TGCGCCAGCGGACCGGGACAATCCTATGGCTACACCTTC. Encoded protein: CASGPGQSYGYTF.

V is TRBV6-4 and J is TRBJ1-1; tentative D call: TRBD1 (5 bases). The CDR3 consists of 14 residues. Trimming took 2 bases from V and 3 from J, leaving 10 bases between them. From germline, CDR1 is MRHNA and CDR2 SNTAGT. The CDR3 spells CASSDPGDHTEAFF. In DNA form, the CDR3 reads TGTGCCAGCAGTGACCCGGGGGACCACACTGAAGCTTTCTTT.

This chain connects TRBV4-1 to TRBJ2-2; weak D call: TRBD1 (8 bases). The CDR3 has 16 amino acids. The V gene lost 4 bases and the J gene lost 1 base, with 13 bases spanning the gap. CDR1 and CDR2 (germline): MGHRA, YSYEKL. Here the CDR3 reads CASSLGGTGNTGELFF. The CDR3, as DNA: TGCGCCAGCAGCCTGGGGGGGACAGGGAACACCGGGGAGCTGTTTTTT.

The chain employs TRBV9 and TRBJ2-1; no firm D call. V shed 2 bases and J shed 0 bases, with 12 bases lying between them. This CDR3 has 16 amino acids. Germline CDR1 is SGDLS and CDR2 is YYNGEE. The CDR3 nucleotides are TGTGCCAGCAGCGTCTCACAGCTGAGCTCCTACAATGAGCAGTTCTTC. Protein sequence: CASSVSQLSSYNEQFF.

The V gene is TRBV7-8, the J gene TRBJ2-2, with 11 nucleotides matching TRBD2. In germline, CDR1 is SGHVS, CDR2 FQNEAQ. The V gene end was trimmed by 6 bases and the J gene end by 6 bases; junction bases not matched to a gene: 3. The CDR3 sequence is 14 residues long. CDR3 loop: CASRTSGVPGELFF. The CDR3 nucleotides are TGTGCCAGCAGGACTAGCGGGGTCCCCGGGGAGCTGTTTTTT.

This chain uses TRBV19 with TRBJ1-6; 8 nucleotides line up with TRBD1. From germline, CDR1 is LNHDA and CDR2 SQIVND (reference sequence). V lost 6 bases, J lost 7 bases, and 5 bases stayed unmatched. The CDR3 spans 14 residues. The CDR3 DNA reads TGTGCCAGTAGCCGGACAGGGCGGAATTCACCCCTCCACTTT. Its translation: CASSRTGRNSPLHF.

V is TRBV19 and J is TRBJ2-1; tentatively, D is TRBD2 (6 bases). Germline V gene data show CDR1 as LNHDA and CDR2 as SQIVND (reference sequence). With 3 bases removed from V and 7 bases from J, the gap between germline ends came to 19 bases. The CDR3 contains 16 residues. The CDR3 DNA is TGTGCCAGTAGTATCCCGACGGGGGTAGGGATTAATGAGCAGTTCTTC. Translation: CASSIPTGVGINEQFF.

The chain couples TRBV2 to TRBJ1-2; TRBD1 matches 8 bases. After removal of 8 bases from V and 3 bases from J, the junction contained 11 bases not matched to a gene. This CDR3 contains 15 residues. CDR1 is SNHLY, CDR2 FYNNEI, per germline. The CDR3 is CASGAQGAADYGYTF. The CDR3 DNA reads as TGTGCCAGCGGCGCGCAGGGGGCGGCGGACTATGGCTACACCTTC.

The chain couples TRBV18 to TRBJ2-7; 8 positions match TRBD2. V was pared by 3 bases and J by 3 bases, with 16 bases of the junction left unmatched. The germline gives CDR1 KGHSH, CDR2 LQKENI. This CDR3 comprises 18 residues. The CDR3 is CASSPSLTTSVDVYEQYF. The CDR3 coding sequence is TGTGCCAGCTCACCTTCCCTAACGACTAGCGTGGATGTCTACGAGCAGTACTTC. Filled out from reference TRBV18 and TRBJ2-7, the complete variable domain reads NAGVMQNPRHLVRRRGQEARLRCSPMKGHSHVYWYRQLPEEGLKFMVYLQKENIIDESGMPKERFSAEFPKEGPSILRIQQVVRGDSAAYFCASSPSLTTSVDVYEQYFGPGTRLTVT.

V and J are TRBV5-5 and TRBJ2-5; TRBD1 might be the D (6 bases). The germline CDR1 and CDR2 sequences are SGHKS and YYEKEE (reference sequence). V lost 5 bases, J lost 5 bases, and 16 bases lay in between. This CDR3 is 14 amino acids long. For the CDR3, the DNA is TGTGCCAGCAGTCTGGCCGGGACAACGGAGACCCAGTACTTC. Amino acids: CASSLAGTTETQYF.

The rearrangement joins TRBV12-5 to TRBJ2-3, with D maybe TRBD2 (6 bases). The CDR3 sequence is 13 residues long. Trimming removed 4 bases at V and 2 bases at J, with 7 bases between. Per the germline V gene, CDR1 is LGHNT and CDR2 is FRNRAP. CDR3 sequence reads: CASGWTNTDTQYF. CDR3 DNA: TGTGCTAGTGGTTGGACTAACACAGATACGCAGTATTTT. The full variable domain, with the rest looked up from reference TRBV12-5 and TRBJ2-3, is DARVTQTPRHKVTEMGQEVTMRCQPILGHNTVFWYRQTMMQGLELLAYFRNRAPLDDSGMPKDRFSAEMPDATLATLKIQPSEPRDSAVYFCASGWTNTDTQYFGPGTRLTVL.

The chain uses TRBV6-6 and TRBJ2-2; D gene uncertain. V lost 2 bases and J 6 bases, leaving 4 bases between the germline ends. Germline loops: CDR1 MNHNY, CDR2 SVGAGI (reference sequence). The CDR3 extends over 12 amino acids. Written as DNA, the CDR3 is TGTGCCAGCAGTTACGGAGCCGGGGAGCTGTTTTTT. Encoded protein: CASSYGAGELFF.

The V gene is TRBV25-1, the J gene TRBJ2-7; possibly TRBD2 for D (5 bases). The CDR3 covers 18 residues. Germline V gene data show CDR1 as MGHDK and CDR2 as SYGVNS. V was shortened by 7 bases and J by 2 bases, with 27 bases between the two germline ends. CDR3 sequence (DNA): TGTGCCAGCACTCCCACCACGCGTGCGGGCCAAGACCCCTACGAGCAGTACTTC. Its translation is CASTPTTRAGQDPYEQYF.

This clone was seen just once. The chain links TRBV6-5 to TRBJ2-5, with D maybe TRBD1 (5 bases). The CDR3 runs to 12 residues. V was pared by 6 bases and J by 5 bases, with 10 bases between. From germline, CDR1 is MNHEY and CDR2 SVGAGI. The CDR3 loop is CASRSAGETQYF. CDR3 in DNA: TGTGCCAGCAGAAGCGCAGGGGAGACCCAGTACTTC.

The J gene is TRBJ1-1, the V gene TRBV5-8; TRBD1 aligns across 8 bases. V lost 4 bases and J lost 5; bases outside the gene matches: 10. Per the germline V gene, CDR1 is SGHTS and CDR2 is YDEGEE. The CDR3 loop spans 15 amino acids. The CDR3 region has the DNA TGTGCCAGCAGCCCAAGGACAGGGACGCGGACTGAAGCTTTCTTT. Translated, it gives CASSPRTGTRTEAFF. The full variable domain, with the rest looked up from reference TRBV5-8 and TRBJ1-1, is EAGVTQSPTHLIKTRGQQATLRCSPISGHTSVYWYQQALGLGLQFLLWYDEGEERNRGNFPPRFSGRQFPNYSSELNVNALELEDSALYLCASSPRTGTRTEAFFGQGTRLTVV.

The CDR3 DNA follows: TGTGCCAGCAGCTACCGAGGGACAGGGAGGGCCTACGAGCAGTACTTC. This sequence encodes CASSYRGTGRAYEQYF. The chain employs TRBV7-2 and TRBJ2-7; the match to TRBD1 covers 9 bases. This CDR3 is 16 amino acids long. CDR1 and CDR2 from the germline V gene are SGHTA and FQGNSA. The junction had 9 bases not matched to a gene; V was cut back by 4 bases and J by 2 bases.

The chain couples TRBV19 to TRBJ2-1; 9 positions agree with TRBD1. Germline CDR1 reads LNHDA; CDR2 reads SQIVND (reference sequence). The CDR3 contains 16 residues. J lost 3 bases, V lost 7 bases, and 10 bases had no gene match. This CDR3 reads CASTIGTGFGYNEQFF. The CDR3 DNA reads TGTGCCAGTACTATCGGGACAGGGTTTGGCTACAATGAGCAGTTCTTC.

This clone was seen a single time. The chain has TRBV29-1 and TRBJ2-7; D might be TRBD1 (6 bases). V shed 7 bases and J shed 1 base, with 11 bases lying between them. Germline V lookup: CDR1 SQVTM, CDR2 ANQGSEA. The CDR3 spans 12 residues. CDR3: CSAGDISYEQYF. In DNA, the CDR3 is TGCAGCGCCGGGGACATTTCCTACGAGCAGTACTTC.

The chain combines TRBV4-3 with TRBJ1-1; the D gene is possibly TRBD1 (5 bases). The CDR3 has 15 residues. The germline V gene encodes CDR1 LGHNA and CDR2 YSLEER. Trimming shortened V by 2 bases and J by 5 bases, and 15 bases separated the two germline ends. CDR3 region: CASSQIEYRGTEAFF. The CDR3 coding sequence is TGCGCCAGCAGCCAAATAGAGTATCGGGGGACTGAAGCTTTCTTT.